This T cell receptor beta chain is drawn from a study of blood T cell repertoires in COVID-19. Turning to the study itself: Sites in the United States, Italy and Spain provided acute and convalescent COVID-19 samples.

Study processing details: Estimation of nucleated cell counts was performed using reference gene primer amplification. Data came from immunoSEQ multiplex PCR; TCRdb stores just in-frame clones and leaves some out. The V and J calls and clone size are taken from that table; D and trimming were inferred from the DNA. The sample consists of 200,000 or so clones, about 79% of them appearing once. Unmatched junction bases numbered 2, after V lost 3 bases and J lost 4 bases. This CDR3 spans 12 amino acids. Germline V CDR1 and CDR2: GTSNPN, SVGIG (reference sequence). This TCR came from a man in his forties or fifties who had recovered from COVID-19. Sequencing was carried out using peripheral blood. The genes are TRBV30 and TRBJ1-1; TRBD1 agrees at 7 bases. The CDR3 DNA reads as TGTGCCTGGAGGCAGGGGGGCACTGAAGCTTTCTTT. Its translation is CAWRQGGTEAFF.